This T cell receptor beta chain was observed in a study of blood T cell repertoires in COVID-19. Recruitment covered fewer than 25 US areas and drew participants whose ages spanned about 18 to 95 years. Authors' analysis steps: Amplifying reference gene primers gave estimates of nucleated cell counts. Using immunoSEQ multiplex PCR, the repertoire was profiled, and TCRdb retains in-frame clones only, with some absent. V, J and clone size are those of that table, while D and trimming were read from the DNA. Found here are about 220,000 clones, less than 90% of them singletons; the top ten hold under 3%. J lost 0 bases, V lost 2 bases, and 4 bases had no gene match. CDR3 size: 15 residues. Germline loops: CDR1 MNHEY, CDR2 SVGAGI.

This receptor was taken from a woman younger than 45 who had recovered from COVID-19. The chain is built from TRBV6-5 and TRBJ2-7, with 7 bases matching TRBD2. The sequencing sample was made of PBMCs or T cells enriched from blood (not recorded which). The CDR3 sequence is CASSYGRGSSYEQYF. The DNA for the CDR3 is TGTGCCAGCAGTTACGGGCGGGGGAGCTCCTACGAGCAGTACTTC.